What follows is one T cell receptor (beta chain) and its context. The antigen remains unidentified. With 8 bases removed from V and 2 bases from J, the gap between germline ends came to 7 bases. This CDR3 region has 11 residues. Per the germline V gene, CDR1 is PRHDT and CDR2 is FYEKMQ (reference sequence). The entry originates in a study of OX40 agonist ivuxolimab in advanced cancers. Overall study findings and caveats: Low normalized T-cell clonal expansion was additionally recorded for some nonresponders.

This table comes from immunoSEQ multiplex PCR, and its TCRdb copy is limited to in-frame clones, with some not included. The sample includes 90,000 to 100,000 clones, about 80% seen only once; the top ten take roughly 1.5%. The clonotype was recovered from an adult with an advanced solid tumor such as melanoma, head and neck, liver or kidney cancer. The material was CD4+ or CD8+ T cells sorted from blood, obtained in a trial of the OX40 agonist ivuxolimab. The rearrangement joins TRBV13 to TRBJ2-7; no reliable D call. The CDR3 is CASGKTYEQYF. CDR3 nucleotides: TGTGCCAGCGGGAAGACCTACGAGCAGTACTTC. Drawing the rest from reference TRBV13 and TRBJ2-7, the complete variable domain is AAGVIQSPRHLIKEKRETATLKCYPIPRHDTVYWYQQGPGQDPQFLISFYEKMQSDKGSIPDRFSAQQFSDYHSELNMSSLELGDSALYFCASGKTYEQYFGPGTRLTVT.